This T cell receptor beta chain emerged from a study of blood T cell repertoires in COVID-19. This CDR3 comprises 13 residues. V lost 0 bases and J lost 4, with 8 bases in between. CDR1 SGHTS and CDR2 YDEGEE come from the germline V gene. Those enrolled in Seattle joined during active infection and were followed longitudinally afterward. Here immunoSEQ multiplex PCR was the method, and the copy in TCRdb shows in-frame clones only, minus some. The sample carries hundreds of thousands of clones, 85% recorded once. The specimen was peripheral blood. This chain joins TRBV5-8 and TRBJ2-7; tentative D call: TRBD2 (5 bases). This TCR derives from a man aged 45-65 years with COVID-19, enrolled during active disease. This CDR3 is CASSLGRTYEQYF. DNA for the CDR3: TGTGCCAGCAGCTTGGGGCGGACTTACGAGCAGTACTTC. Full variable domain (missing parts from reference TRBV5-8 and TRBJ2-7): EAGVTQSPTHLIKTRGQQATLRCSPISGHTSVYWYQQALGLGLQFLLWYDEGEERNRGNFPPRFSGRQFPNYSSELNVNALELEDSALYLCASSLGRTYEQYFGPGTRLTVT.